These 21 T cell receptor beta chains originate from one sample sequenced in a study of cytomegalovirus exposure and HLA in healthy donors. 60 Vbeta and 13 Jbeta primers were used in PCR. The assay was immunoSEQ multiplex PCR, and TCRdb's table has in-frame clones only and misses some. The table has under 150,000 clones, 65% to 85% seen once. The specimen sequenced was PBMCs. The source of these receptors is a woman between 18 and 29 years old in good health and CMV-seronegative.

J is TRBJ1-5 and V is TRBV27; D possibly corresponds to TRBD1 (6 bases). V was cut by 8 bases and J by 2 bases, with 10 bases left in between. The germline CDR1 and CDR2 sequences are MNHEY and SMNVEV (reference sequence). The CDR3 is 13 residues long. CDR3 in DNA: TGTGCCAGCGGGAGACAGGGCAATCAGCCCCAGCATTTT. As protein: CASGRQGNQPQHF.

The genes are TRBV11-3 and TRBJ2-7; TRBD1 agrees at 7 bases. Per germline, CDR1 SGHNT and CDR2 YENEEA. This CDR3 contains 14 residues. The J segment lost 0 bases and the V segment lost 4 bases, leaving 3 bases of the junction unmatched. The CDR3 nucleotides read TGTGCCAGCAGCTCCGACAGGGCCTCCTACGAGCAGTACGTC. It is translated as CASSSDRASYEQYV.

This chain uses TRBV15 with TRBJ1-2; TRBD1 agrees at 11 bases. The CDR3 spans 15 residues. The V and J ends lost 4 bases and 3 bases, in that order; junction bases with no gene match: 4. Germline CDR1 is LNHNV and CDR2 is YYDKDF (reference sequence). CDR3: CATSNPGQGDYGYTF. CDR3 DNA sequence: TGTGCCACCAGCAACCCGGGACAGGGGGACTATGGCTACACCTTC.

The chain is built from TRBV6-6 and TRBJ1-3, with a weak D call TRBD1 (6 bases). The ends were cut back, 2 bases at V and 4 bases at J, with 9 bases in the middle. This CDR3 is built from 14 residues. Germline V gene sequence: CDR1 MNHNY, CDR2 SVGAGI (reference sequence). The CDR3 DNA follows: TGTGCCAGCAGTTACACAGGGACGGGAAACACCATATATTTT. It encodes CASSYTGTGNTIYF.

The chain recombines TRBV6-1 with TRBJ2-4, with 8 bases identical to TRBD1. In germline, CDR1 is MNHNS, CDR2 SASEGT. Unmatched junction bases numbered 10, after V lost 7 bases and J lost 5 bases. The CDR3 loop spans 15 amino acids. This chain's CDR3 is CASIPRGQGENIQYF. CDR3 nucleotides: TGTGCCAGCATCCCGCGTGGACAGGGAGAAAACATTCAGTACTTC.

The chain recombines TRBV7-9 with TRBJ1-2; 8 bases line up with TRBD1. V lost 4 bases to trimming and J lost 8 bases; unmatched junction nucleotides: 18. Per germline, CDR1 SEHNR and CDR2 FQNEAQ (reference sequence). The CDR3 contains 17 residues. The CDR3 sequence is CASSSFRDRWGGGGYTF. DNA for the CDR3: TGTGCCAGCAGCTCATTCCGGGACAGGTGGGGAGGTGGGGGCTACACCTTC.

CDR3 residues: CASSEWTGLYYGYTF. The CDR3, as DNA: TGCGCCAGCAGTGAATGGACAGGGTTGTACTATGGCTACACCTTC. This rearrangement joins TRBV10-2 to TRBJ1-2, with 8 bases identical to TRBD1. The CDR3 sequence is 15 residues long. V shed 3 bases and J 3 bases; nucleotides not matched to a gene: 6. The germline V gene encodes CDR1 WSHSY and CDR2 SAAADI.

The chain joins TRBV11-3 to TRBJ1-2, with D perhaps matching TRBD1 (6 bases). V lost 0 bases to trimming and J lost 8 bases, with 16 bases between them. CDR1 and CDR2 (germline): SGHNT, YENEEA. The CDR3 extends over 15 amino acids. CDR3 coding DNA: TGTGCCAGCAGCTTAGAGGGCAGGGGAGTTGACGGCTACACCTTC. This sequence encodes CASSLEGRGVDGYTF. Full variable domain (outside the CDR3, taken from reference TRBV11-3 and TRBJ1-2): EAGVVQSPRYKIIEKKQPVAFWCNPISGHNTLYWYLQNLGQGPELLIRYENEEAVDDSQLPKDRFSAERLKGVDSTLKIQPAELGDSAVYLCASSLEGRGVDGYTFGSGTRLTVV.

The V gene is TRBV2, the J gene TRBJ1-3; 7 nucleotides agree with TRBD1. Trimming removed 8 bases from V and 0 bases from J; junction bases left unmatched: 7. CDR1 is SNHLY and CDR2 is FYNNEI in the germline V gene. The CDR3 has 15 residues. The CDR3 here is CASPFGDSSGNTIYF. The DNA of the CDR3 is TGTGCCAGCCCATTCGGGGACAGCTCTGGAAACACCATATATTTT. The full variable domain, in which reference TRBV2 and TRBJ1-3 provide the parts outside the CDR3, is EPEVTQTPSHQVTQMGQEVILRCVPISNHLYFYWYRQILGQKVEFLVSFYNNEISEKSEIFDDQFSVERPDGSNFTLKIRSTKLEDSAMYFCASPFGDSSGNTIYFGEGSWLTVV.

The CDR3 spells CASSSPSYYSTDTQYF. For the CDR3, the DNA is TGTGCCAGCAGCTCCCCCAGTTACTACAGCACAGATACGCAGTATTTT. The chain carries TRBV5-6 and TRBJ2-3; D is ambiguous. This CDR3 has 16 amino acids. Germline assignment: CDR1 SGHDT and CDR2 YYEEEE. Trimming pared 3 bases from V and 0 bases from J, leaving 14 bases between. The complete variable domain, with remaining parts taken from reference TRBV5-6 and TRBJ2-3, reads DAGVTQSPTHLIKTRGQQVTLRCSPKSGHDTVSWYQQALGQGPQFIFQYYEEEERQRGNFPDRFSGHQFPNYSSELNVNALLLGDSALYLCASSSPSYYSTDTQYFGPGTRLTVL.

The J gene is TRBJ1-2, the V gene TRBV10-2; maybe TRBD1 (6 bases). Deletions cut 0 bases from V and 4 bases from J, with 12 bases between. The CDR3 has 15 amino acids. Looked up from germline, CDR1 is WSHSY and CDR2 is SAAADI. CDR3 nucleotide sequence: TGCGCCAGCAGTGAGTCGGGTCAGGGGACCTATGGCTACACCTTC. Its protein product is CASSESGQGTYGYTF.

The V and J genes are TRBV30 and TRBJ2-3; 8 bases match TRBD2. This CDR3 has 14 residues. After removal of 3 bases from V and 1 base from J, the junction contained 3 bases not matched to a gene. Germline V lookup: CDR1 GTSNPN, CDR2 SVGIG (reference sequence). The CDR3 loop reads CAWRRGARTDTQYF. The CDR3 bases are TGTGCCTGGAGGCGGGGGGCCCGCACAGATACGCAGTATTTT.

The chain joins TRBV5-1 to TRBJ1-5, with 7 bases fitting TRBD1. The CDR3 consists of 15 residues. Germline CDR1 SGHRS, CDR2 YFSETQ. The ends lost 3 bases at V and 0 bases at J; junction bases unmatched: 3. CDR3 sequence reads: CASSWDSSSNQPQHF. The CDR3 DNA reads TGCGCCAGCAGCTGGGACAGTTCTAGCAATCAGCCCCAGCATTTT.

This clone has just a few counts. The V gene is TRBV28, the J gene TRBJ1-3; 11 nucleotides match TRBD1. This CDR3 has 14 amino acids. Unmatched junction bases numbered 1, after V lost 2 bases and J lost 7 bases. CDR1 and CDR2 (germline): MDHEN, SYDVKM. CDR3 bases: TGTGCCAGCAGTTTAGGGGACAGGGGGAACACCATATATTTT. Residues: CASSLGDRGNTIYF.

The chain carries TRBV6-6 and TRBJ2-7; a weak D match, TRBD1 (5 bases). V was shortened by 5 bases and J by 2 bases, with 10 bases between the two germline ends. Germline values: CDR1 MNHNY, CDR2 SVGAGI (reference sequence). The CDR3 is 13 amino acids. As DNA, the CDR3 is TGTGCCAGCAGTCCTAGGGGAACCTACGAGCAGTACGTC. Translation: CASSPRGTYEQYV.

The count of this clone is one. The chain has TRBV5-5 and TRBJ1-4; 7 positions match TRBD1. V was clipped by 4 bases and J by 8 bases; unmatched bases: 11. The germline V gene encodes CDR1 SGHKS and CDR2 YYEKEE (reference sequence). The CDR3 loop spans 15 amino acids. Written as DNA, the CDR3 is TGTGCCAGCAGCCTCTCGTCCGACAGGGCAGAAAAACTGTTTTTT. This encodes CASSLSSDRAEKLFF.

This rearrangement joins TRBV7-9 to TRBJ2-1, with 7 bases aligning to TRBD2. The CDR3 has 14 residues. CDR1 SEHNR and CDR2 FQNEAQ come from the germline V gene (reference sequence). After removal of 4 bases from V and 4 bases from J, the junction contained 4 bases not matched to a gene. The CDR3 nucleotides read TGTGCCAGCAGCTCTTCTAGCGGATACAATGAGCAGTTCTTC. Translating gives CASSSSSGYNEQFF.

The chain is built from TRBV4-3 and TRBJ2-2; possibly TRBD1 for D (5 bases). V was shortened by 2 bases and J by 4 bases, with 17 bases between the two germline ends. The CDR3 spans 17 residues. Germline loops: CDR1 LGHNA, CDR2 YSLEER. The CDR3 loop is CASSQQGSVSSTGELFF. The CDR3 DNA sequence: TGCGCCAGCAGCCAACAGGGTAGTGTATCAAGCACCGGGGAGCTGTTTTTT.

The rearrangement links TRBV19 to TRBJ2-2, with TRBD1 matching over 8 bases. Germline-derived CDR1 and CDR2 are LNHDA and SQIVND (reference sequence). V lost 6 bases to trimming and J lost 4 bases; unmatched junction nucleotides: 7. CDR3 size: 15 residues. The CDR3 nucleotides read TGTGCCAGTAGCGGGACAGGCGGTGGCACCGGGGAGCTGTTTTTT. Translated, it gives CASSGTGGGTGELFF.

The chain carries TRBV28 and TRBJ2-7, with 7 bases matching TRBD2. Germline trimming cut 5 bases from V and 1 base from J; bases unmatched to any gene: 11. Germline values: CDR1 MDHEN, CDR2 SYDVKM. The CDR3 covers 16 residues. CDR3 loop: CASSGASSGLSYEQYF. The CDR3 DNA reads as TGTGCCAGCAGTGGGGCGAGTAGCGGGCTTTCCTACGAGCAGTACTTC.

This chain joins TRBV14 and TRBJ2-1, with 7 bases fitting TRBD2. V shed 0 bases, J shed 5 bases, and the junction held 7 bases outside the gene matches. CDR1 is SGHDN, CDR2 FVKESK, per germline. The CDR3 runs to 16 residues. Here the CDR3 reads CASSQDLGRVNNEQFF. As DNA, the CDR3 is TGTGCCAGCAGCCAAGACCTAGGGAGGGTAAACAATGAGCAGTTCTTC.